The clone carrying this T cell receptor beta chain occurred once. What it recognizes is unknown. A split of CD4+ cells into CD45RA+ naive and CD45RA-negative memory subsets was performed. The sample originates from a study of shared clonotypes between healthy human individuals. Study results and limitations: Some naive CD4 clonotypes, roughly 5%, turned up in common across a few donors. As a rule, naive subsets had a larger estimated richness than memory subsets.

The test was conducted at deep level. Here immunoSEQ multiplex PCR was the method, and the copy in TCRdb shows in-frame clones only, minus some. The sample lists 2 million to 2.5 million clones; 92% were seen once. V gave up 3 bases and J gave up 0 bases, with 12 bases separating them. This CDR3 is 15 amino acids long. Per the germline V gene, CDR1 is SQVTM and CDR2 is ANQGSEA. Material for sequencing was naive CD4+ T cells from PBMCs. Documented subset: CD45RA+ positively selected. The source of this sequence is a man aged 18 to 29 in good health. Some clones in this sample may be carry-over from other donors' samples. The V gene is TRBV29-1, the J gene TRBJ1-3, with a possible D match to TRBD1 (6 bases). CDR3 bases: TGCAGCGTTGACGCTGGGGGGCTCTCTGGAAACACCATATATTTT. This translates into CSVDAGGLSGNTIYF.